These 5 T cell receptor beta chains were all obtained from the same sample, sequenced in a study of tumor-infiltrating lymphocytes in localized non-small cell lung cancer. Sequenced by immunoSEQ multiplex PCR; TCRdb stores in-frame clones only, minus some. The sample includes more than 10,000 clones, around 78% of them seen just once. The sample consisted of lung tumor tissue. The receptors shown here come from a human donor with non-small cell lung cancer.

The chain uses TRBV29-1 and TRBJ2-1; D is perhaps TRBD2 (5 bases). Trimming pared 4 bases from V and 7 bases from J, leaving 5 bases between. Germline V CDR1 and CDR2: SQVTM, ANQGSEA. The CDR3 length is 10 residues. This CDR3 reads CSVGGNEQFF. In nucleotides, the CDR3 is TGCAGCGTTGGAGGGAATGAGCAGTTCTTC.

Turning to this clone: Other DNA sequences within the sample encode an identical CDR3. This chain links TRBV18 with TRBJ2-7; possibly TRBD2 for D (6 bases). Looked up from germline, CDR1 is KGHSH and CDR2 is LQKENI. Trimming shortened V by 3 bases and J by 3 bases, and 12 bases separated the two germline ends. The CDR3 is 14 residues long. The CDR3 loop reads CASSPRGSLYEQYF. The CDR3 DNA reads TGTGCCAGCTCACCTCGGGGGAGTCTCTACGAGCAGTACTTC.

This chain joins TRBV18 and TRBJ2-7; possible D gene TRBD1, 5 bases. Trimming shortened V by 2 bases and J by 4 bases, and 15 bases separated the two germline ends. CDR3 length: 15 amino acids. Germline V lookup: CDR1 KGHSH, CDR2 LQKENI. The CDR3 DNA is TGTGCCAGCTCACCAATTTCAGGGTTCTCTTACGAGCAGTACTTC. Protein sequence: CASSPISGFSYEQYF.

V usage is TRBV15 and J usage is TRBJ2-7; 7 bases agree with TRBD1. Germline V gene data show CDR1 as LNHNV and CDR2 as YYDKDF (reference sequence). Germline trimming cut 3 bases from V and 4 bases from J; bases unmatched to any gene: 9. CDR3 size: 15 residues. For the CDR3, the DNA is TGTGCCACCAGCAGCCCGGGACAGAGGGAGTACGAGCAGTACTTC. Translation: CATSSPGQREYEQYF.

This clone showed up just a few times. The rearrangement uses TRBV19 and TRBJ2-2; D gene ambiguous. Trimming shortened V by 3 bases and J by 6 bases, and 11 bases separated the two germline ends. The CDR3 has 14 residues. Germline CDR1 is LNHDA and CDR2 is SQIVND (reference sequence). Written as DNA, the CDR3 is TGTGCCAGTAGTATGATAGGCATTTCCGGGGAGCTGTTTTTT. Encoded protein: CASSMIGISGELFF. The entire variable domain, with the rest obtained from reference TRBV19 and TRBJ2-2, is as follows: DGGITQSPKYLFRKEGQNVTLSCEQNLNHDAMYWYRQDPGQGLRLIYYSQIVNDFQKGDIAEGYSVSREKKESFPLTVTSAQKNPTAFYLCASSMIGISGELFFGEGSRLTVL.